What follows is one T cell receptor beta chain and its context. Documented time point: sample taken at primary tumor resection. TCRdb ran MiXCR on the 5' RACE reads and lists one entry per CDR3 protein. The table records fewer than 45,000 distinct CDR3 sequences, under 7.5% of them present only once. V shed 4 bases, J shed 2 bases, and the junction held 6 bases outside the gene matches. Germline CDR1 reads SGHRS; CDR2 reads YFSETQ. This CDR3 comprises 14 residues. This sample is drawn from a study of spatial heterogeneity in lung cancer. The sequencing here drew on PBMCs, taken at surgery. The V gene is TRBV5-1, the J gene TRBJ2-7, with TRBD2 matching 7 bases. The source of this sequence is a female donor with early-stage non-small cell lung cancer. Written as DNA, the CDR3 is TGCGCCAGCAGCAGCCGGGACTACCCCTACGAGCAGTACTTC. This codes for CASSSRDYPYEQYF.